The rows below give T cell receptor beta chains drawn from one sample of a study of T cell responses to AZD1222 COVID-19 vaccine. The method was immunoSEQ multiplex PCR; TCRdb's version includes in-frame clones alone and lacks a portion of them. This table holds around 50,000 clones, around four fifths found once. Sample: peripheral blood, taken on day 0 of AZD1222 vaccination. The source is an adult in good health. CDR3s include the opening cysteine and the closing phenylalanine or tryptophan. The order of the fields is J gene, V gene, clone size, D gene, CDR3 protein, CDR3 DNA. A D gene is named only where the DNA matches it firmly. For some rows the clone size is stated as once, few or many, or as a class when expanded; others skip it.

TRBJ1-5,TRBV2,NA,NA,CASSVQGSNQPQHF,TGTGCCAGCAGCGTACAGGGAAGCAATCAGCCCCAGCATTTT
TRBJ2-3,TRBV7-2,once,NA,CASSPTLGGLGDTQYF,TGTGCCAGCAGCCCGACCCTTGGGGGGCTTGGAGATACGCAGTATTTT
TRBJ1-6,TRBV3-1/TRBV3-2,NA,TRBD1,CASSRAGTGKNSPLHF,TGTGCCAGCAGTCGAGCCGGGACAGGCAAAAATTCACCCCTCCACTTT
TRBJ1-1,TRBV18,NA,NA,CASSPPAQLNTEAFF,TGTGCCAGCTCACCACCGGCACAGCTGAACACTGAAGCTTTCTTT
TRBJ2-3,TRBV7-7,few,NA,CASSPNRAGDTQYF,TGTGCTAGCAGCCCGAACAGGGCAGGGGATACGCAGTATTTT
TRBJ2-5,TRBV4-1,NA,TRBD2,CASSQGSAGGIQETQYF,TGCGCCAGCAGCCAAGGATCAGCGGGAGGAATTCAAGAGACCCAGTACTTC
TRBJ1-1,TRBV3-1/TRBV3-2,NA,NA,CASSQDIRKARDIPEAFF,TGTGCCAGCAGCCAAGATATACGAAAAGCCCGGGACATCCCTGAAGCTTTCTTT
TRBJ2-1,TRBV6-5,once,TRBD1,CASSYEQGSYNEQFF,TGTGCCAGCAGTTACGAACAGGGGTCCTACAATGAGCAGTTCTTC
TRBJ2-7,TRBV7-2,NA,NA,CASRTLAPGDEQYF,TGTGCCAGCAGGACCCTCGCCCCAGGGGACGAGCAGTACTTC
TRBJ2-3,TRBV9,NA,NA,CASSVVGGGPTDTQYF,TGTGCCAGCAGCGTAGTTGGGGGGGGGCCGACAGATACGCAGTATTTT
TRBJ2-5,TRBV7-2,NA,TRBD2,CASSLGGLAGGIETQYF,TGTGCCAGCAGCTTAGGAGGGTTAGCGGGGGGGATAGAGACCCAGTACTTC
TRBJ1-2,TRBV11-2,NA,TRBD1,CASSRTGLGYTF,TGTGCCAGCAGTCGGACAGGGCTTGGCTACACCTTC
TRBJ1-6,TRBV4-3,NA,NA,CASSHHPGVNSPLHF,TGCGCCAGCAGCCATCACCCAGGGGTGAATTCACCCCTCCACTTT
TRBJ1-2,TRBV7-2,NA,NA,CASNPGGGNYGYTF,TGTGCCAGCAATCCTGGGGGGGGTAACTATGGCTACACCTTC
TRBJ2-7,TRBV5-8,NA,TRBD1,CASSSPYRGQYEQYF,TGTGCCAGCAGCTCACCATACAGGGGGCAGTACGAGCAGTACTTC
TRBJ1-1,TRBV28,NA,NA,CASAVGAINTEAFF,TGTGCCAGCGCCGTGGGGGCTATTAACACTGAAGCTTTCTTT
TRBJ2-3,TRBV14,NA,NA,CASSQSWSFGRGLRTDTQYF,TGTGCCAGCAGCCAGTCATGGAGTTTCGGGAGGGGGCTACGCACAGATACGCAGTATTTT
TRBJ2-7,TRBV7-2,NA,NA,CASIKRDSSYEQYF,TGTGCCAGCATAAAGAGGGATAGCTCCTACGAGCAGTACTTC
TRBJ2-2,TRBV2,few,NA,CASSELAIGELFF,TGTGCCAGCAGTGAGTTAGCGATCGGGGAGCTGTTTTTT
TRBJ2-5,TRBV5-1,NA,NA,CASTLISNSAKETQYF,TGCGCCAGCACCTTAATCTCGAATAGTGCCAAAGAGACCCAGTACTTC
TRBJ2-3,TRBV6-5,NA,TRBD2,CASSYGTSRMDTQYF,TGTGCCAGCAGTTATGGGACTAGCAGGATGGATACGCAGTATTTT
TRBJ1-2,TRBV7-9,once,TRBD1,CASSSRDRGAYGYTF,TGTGCCAGCAGCTCCCGGGACAGGGGTGCCTATGGCTACACCTTC
TRBJ2-5,TRBV7-3,few,TRBD2,CASSLTGSGGKETQYF,TGTGCCAGCAGCTTAACGGGGAGCGGGGGTAAAGAGACCCAGTACTTC
TRBJ1-2,TRBV19,NA,NA,CASSINGGRGGGYTF,TGTGCCAGTAGTATCAACGGAGGCAGGGGTGGGGGCTACACCTTC
TRBJ1-5,TRBV13,medium-sized,NA,CASSLGGGNQPQHF,TGTGCCAGCAGCTTAGGGGGGGGAAATCAGCCCCAGCATTTT
TRBJ2-7,TRBV7-9,NA,NA,CASSLNPYEQYF,TGTGCCAGCAGCTTAAACCCCTACGAGCAGTACTTC